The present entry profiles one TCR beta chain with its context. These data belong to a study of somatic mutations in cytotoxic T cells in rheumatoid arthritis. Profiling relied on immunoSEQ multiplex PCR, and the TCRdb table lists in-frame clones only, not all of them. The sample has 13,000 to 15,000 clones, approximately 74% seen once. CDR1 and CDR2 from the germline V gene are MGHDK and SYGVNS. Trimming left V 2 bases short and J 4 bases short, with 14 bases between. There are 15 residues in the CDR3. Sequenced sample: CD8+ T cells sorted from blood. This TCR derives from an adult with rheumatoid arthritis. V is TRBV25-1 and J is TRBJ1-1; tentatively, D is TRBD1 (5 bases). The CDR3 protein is CASSEGTPTGTEAFF. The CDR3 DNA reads TGTGCCAGCAGTGAAGGGACTCCAACGGGCACTGAAGCTTTCTTT.